This record looks at one T cell receptor (beta chain) sequence and its context. These data originate in a study of OX40 agonist ivuxolimab in advanced cancers. Some clones are missing from TCRdb's copy, which holds only in-frame ones; the method was immunoSEQ multiplex PCR. This sample has around 20,000 clones, with over 65% found just once. From germline, CDR1 is SGHRS and CDR2 YFSETQ. Trimming removed 6 bases from V and 3 bases from J, with 13 bases in between. This CDR3 has 14 amino acids. This sequence originates from an adult with an advanced solid tumor such as melanoma, head and neck, liver or kidney cancer. The sample here was CD4+ or CD8+ T cells sorted from blood, taken in a trial of the OX40 agonist ivuxolimab. This rearrangement joins TRBV5-1 to TRBJ2-1; the D gene is possibly TRBD2 (5 bases). CDR3 amino acids: CASTLNGDYNEQFF. The CDR3 DNA is TGCGCCAGCACCCTGAACGGGGACTACAATGAGCAGTTCTTC.